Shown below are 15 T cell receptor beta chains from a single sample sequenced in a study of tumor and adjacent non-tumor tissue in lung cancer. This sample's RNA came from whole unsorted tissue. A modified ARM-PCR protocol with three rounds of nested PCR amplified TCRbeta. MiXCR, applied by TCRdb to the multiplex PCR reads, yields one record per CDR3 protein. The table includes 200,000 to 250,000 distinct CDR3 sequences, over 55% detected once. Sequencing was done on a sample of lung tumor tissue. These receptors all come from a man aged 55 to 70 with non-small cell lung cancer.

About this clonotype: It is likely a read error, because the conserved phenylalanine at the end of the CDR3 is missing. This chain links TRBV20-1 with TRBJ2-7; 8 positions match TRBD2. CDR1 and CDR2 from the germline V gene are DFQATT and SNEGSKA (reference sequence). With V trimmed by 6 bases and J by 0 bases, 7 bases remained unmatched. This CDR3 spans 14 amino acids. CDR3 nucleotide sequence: TGCAGTGCCCGGACTAGCAGCAGCTCCTACGAGCAGTACTAC. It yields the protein CSARTSSSSYEQYY.

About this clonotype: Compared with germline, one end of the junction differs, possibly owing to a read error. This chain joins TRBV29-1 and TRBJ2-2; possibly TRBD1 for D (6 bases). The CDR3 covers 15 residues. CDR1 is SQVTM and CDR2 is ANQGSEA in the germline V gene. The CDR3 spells CIVVDRGQYTGELFF. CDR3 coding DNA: TGCATCGTTGTGGACAGAGGGCAATACACCGGGGAGCTGTTTTTT.

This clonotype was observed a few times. The CDR3 region is CASSLAGLEPQHF. The CDR3 nucleotides read TGTGCCAGCAGCTTGGCGGGATTGGAGCCCCAGCATTTT. V usage is TRBV5-5 and J usage is TRBJ1-5; D remains ambiguous. CDR3 size: 13 residues. Germline assignment: CDR1 SGHKS and CDR2 YYEKEE (reference sequence). Trimming took 0 bases from V and 8 from J, leaving 9 bases between them.

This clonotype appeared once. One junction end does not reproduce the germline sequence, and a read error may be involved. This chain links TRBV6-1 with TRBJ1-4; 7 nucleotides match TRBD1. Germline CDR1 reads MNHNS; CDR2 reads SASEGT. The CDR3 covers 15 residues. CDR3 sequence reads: CASILATGNNDKLFF. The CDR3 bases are TGTGCCAGCATTCTTGCGACAGGGAATAATGATAAACTGTTTTTT.

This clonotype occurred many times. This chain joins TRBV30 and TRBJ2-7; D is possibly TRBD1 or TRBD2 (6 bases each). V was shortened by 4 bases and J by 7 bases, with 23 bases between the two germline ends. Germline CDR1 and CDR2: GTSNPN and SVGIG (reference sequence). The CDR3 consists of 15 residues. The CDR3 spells CAWINGGTNPGEQYF. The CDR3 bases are TGTGCCTGGATCAACGGAGGGACAAACCCGGGGGAGCAGTACTTC.

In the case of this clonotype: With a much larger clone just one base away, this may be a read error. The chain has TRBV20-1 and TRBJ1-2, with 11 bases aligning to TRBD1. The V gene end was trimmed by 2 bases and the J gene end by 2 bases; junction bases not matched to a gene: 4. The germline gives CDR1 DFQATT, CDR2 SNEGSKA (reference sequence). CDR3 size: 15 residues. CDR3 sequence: CSARSGTGGNYGYTF. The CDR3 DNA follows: TGCAGTGCTAGATCCGGGACAGGGGGAAACTATGGCTACACCTTC.

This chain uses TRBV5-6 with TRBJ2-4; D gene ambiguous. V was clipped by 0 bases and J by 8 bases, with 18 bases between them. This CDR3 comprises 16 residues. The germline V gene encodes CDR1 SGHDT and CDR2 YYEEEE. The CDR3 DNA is TGTGCCAGCAGCTTGGTCTCGGGCCAACTGCCGTACATTCAGTACTTC. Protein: CASSLVSGQLPYIQYF.

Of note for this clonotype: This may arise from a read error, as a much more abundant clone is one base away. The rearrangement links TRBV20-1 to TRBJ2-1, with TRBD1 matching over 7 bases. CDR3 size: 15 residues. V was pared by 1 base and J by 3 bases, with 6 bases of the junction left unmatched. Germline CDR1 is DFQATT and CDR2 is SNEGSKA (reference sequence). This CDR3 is CSARAHGQVYNEQFF. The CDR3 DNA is TGCAGTGCTAGAGCCCACGGACAGGTCTACAATGAGCAGTTCTTC.

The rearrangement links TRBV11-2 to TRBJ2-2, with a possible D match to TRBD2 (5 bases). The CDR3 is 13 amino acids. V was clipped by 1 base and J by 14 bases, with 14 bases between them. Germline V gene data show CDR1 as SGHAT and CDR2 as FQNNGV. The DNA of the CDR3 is TGTGCCAGCAGCTTAGTTTACACCGGGGTACTGTTTTTT. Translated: CASSLVYTGVLFF.

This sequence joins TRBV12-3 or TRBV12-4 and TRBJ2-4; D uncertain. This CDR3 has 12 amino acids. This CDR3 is CTSSPAGNIQYF. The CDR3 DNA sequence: TGTACAAGCAGTCCGGCAGGAAACATTCAGTACTTC.

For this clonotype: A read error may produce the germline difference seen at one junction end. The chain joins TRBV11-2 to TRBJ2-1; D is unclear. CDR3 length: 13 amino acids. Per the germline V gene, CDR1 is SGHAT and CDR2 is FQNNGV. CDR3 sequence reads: CAISLDRHNEQFF. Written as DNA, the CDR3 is TGTGCCATCAGCTTAGATCGGCACAATGAGCAGTTCTTC.

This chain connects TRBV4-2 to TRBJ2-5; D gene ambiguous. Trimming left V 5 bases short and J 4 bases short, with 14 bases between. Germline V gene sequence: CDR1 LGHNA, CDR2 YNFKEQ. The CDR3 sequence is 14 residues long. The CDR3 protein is CASSKSERRETQYF. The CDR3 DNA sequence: TGTGCCAGCAGCAAATCTGAAAGACGAGAGACCCAGTACTTC.

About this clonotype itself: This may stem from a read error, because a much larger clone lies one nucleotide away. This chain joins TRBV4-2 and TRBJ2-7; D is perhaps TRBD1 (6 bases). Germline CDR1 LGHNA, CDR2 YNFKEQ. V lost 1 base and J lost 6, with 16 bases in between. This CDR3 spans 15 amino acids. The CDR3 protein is CASSQGQGLGCEQYF. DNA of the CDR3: TGTGCCAGCAGCCAAGGGCAGGGGTTGGGATGCGAGCAGTACTTC.

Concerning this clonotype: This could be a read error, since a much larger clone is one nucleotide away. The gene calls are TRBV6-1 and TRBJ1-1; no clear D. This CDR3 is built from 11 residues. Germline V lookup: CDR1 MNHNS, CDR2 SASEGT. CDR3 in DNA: TGTGCCTCGAGGCGTAACACTCAAGCTTTCTTT. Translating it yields CASRRNTQAFF.

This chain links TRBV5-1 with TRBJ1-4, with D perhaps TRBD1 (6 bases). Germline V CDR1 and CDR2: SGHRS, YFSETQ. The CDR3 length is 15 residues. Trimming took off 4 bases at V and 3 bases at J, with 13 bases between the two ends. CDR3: CASSGAGDPNEKLFF. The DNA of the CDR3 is TGCGCCAGCAGCGGCGCAGGGGATCCTAATGAAAAACTGTTTTTT.